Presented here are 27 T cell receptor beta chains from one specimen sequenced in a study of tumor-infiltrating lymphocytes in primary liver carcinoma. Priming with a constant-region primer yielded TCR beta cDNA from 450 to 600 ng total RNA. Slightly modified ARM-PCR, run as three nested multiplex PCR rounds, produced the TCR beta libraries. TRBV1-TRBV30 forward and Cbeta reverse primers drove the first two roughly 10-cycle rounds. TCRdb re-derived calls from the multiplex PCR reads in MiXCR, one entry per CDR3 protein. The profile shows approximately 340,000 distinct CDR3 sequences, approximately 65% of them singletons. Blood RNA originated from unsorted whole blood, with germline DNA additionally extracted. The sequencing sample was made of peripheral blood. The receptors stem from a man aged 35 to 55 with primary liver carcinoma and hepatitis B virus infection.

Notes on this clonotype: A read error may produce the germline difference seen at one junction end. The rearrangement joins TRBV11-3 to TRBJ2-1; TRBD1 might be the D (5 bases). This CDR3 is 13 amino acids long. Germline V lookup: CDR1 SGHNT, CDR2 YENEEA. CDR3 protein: CVSSLEYRHVQFF. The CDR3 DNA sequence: TGTGTCAGCAGCTTAGAATACAGGCACGTGCAGTTCTTC.

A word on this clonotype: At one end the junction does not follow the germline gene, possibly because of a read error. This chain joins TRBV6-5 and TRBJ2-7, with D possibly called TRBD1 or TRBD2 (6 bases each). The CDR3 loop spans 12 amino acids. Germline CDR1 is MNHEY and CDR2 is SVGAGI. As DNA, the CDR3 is TGTGTCAGCAGCAAGGGGGGCTACGAGCAGAACTTC. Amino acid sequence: CVSSKGGYEQNF.

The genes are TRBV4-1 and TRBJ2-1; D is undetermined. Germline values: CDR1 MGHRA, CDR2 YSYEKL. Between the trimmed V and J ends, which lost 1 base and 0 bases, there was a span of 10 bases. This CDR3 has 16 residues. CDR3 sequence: CASSQVRVSSYNEQFF. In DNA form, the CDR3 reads TGCGCCAGCAGCCAAGTAAGGGTAAGCTCCTACAATGAGCAGTTCTTC.

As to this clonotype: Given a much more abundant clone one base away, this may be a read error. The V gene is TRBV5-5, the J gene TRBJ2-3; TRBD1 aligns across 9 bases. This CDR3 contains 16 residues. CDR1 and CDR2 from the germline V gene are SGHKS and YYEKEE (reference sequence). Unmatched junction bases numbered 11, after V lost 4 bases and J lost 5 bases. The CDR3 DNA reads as TGTGCCAGCAGCATGGGACAGGGACGGTCCGGAGATACGCAGTATTTT. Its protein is CASSMGQGRSGDTQYF.

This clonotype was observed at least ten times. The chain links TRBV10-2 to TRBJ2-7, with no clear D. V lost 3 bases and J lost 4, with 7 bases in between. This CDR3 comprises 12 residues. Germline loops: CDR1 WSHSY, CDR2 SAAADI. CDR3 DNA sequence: TGCGCCAGCAGTGATGTCTTTTACGAGCAGTACTTC. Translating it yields CASSDVFYEQYF.

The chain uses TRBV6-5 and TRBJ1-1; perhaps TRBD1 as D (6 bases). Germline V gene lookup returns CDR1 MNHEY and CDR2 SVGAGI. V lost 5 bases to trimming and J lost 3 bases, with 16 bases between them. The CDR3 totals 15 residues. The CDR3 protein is CASSKRGQLYTEAFF. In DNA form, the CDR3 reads TGTGCCAGCAGTAAAAGAGGACAGCTCTACACTGAAGCTTTCTTT.

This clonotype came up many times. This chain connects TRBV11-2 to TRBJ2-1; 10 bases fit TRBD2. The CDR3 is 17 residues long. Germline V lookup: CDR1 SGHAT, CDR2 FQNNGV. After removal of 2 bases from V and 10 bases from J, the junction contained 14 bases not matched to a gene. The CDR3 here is CASSLNSPGLALLEQFF. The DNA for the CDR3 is TGTGCCAGCAGCTTAAATTCTCCGGGACTAGCGCTATTGGAGCAGTTCTTC.

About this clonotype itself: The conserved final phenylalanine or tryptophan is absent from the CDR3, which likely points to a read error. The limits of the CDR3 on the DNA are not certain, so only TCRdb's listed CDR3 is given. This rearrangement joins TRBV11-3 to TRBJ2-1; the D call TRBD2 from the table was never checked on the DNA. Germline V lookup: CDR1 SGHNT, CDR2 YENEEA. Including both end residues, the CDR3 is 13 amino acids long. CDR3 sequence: CVSSLGPRNEQLL.

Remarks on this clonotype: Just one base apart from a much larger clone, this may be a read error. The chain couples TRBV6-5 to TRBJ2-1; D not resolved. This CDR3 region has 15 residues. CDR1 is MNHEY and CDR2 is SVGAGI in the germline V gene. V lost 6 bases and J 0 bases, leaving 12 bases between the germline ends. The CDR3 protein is CASSGGSPSYNEQFF. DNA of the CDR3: TGTGCCAGCAGCGGTGGGTCCCCCTCCTACAATGAGCAGTTCTTC.

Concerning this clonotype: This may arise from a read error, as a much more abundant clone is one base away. CDR3 DNA sequence: TGTGCCAGCAACCAAGACGTACATGGGGAGCAGTACTTC. It encodes CASNQDVHGEQYF. The rearrangement uses TRBV4-2 and TRBJ2-7; D is uncertain. The CDR3 has 13 residues. In germline, CDR1 is LGHNA, CDR2 YNFKEQ.

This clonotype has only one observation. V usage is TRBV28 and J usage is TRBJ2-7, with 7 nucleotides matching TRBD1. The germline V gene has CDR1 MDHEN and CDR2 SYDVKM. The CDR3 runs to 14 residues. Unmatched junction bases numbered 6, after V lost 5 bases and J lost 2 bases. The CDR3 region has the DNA TGTGCCAGCAGTGACGGACAGGCCCCCTACGAGCAGTACTTC. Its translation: CASSDGQAPYEQYF. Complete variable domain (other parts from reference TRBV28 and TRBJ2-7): DVKVTQSSRYLVKRTGEKVFLECVQDMDHENMFWYRQDPGLGLRLIYFSYDVKMKEKGDIPEGYSVSREKKERFSLILESASTNQTSMYLCASSDGQAPYEQYFGPGTRLTVT.

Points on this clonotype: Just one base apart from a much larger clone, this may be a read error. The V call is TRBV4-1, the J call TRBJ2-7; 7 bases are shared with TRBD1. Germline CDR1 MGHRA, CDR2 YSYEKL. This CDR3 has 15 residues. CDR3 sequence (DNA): TGCACCAGCAGCCAGGAACAGGGGACCCTCTACGAGCAGTACTTC. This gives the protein CTSSQEQGTLYEQYF.

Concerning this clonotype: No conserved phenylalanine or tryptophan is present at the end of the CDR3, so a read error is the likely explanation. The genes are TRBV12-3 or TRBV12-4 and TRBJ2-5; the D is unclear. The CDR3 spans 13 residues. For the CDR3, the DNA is TGTGCCAGCGGGGAAGCATCCCAAGAGACACAGTACTTA. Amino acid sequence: CASGEASQETQYL.

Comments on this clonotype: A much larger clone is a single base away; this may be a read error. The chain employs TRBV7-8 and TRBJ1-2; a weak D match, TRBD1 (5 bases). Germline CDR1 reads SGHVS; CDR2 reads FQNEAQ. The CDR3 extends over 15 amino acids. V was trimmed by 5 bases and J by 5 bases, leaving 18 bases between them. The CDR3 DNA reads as TGTGCCAGCAGCGCGCGCTGGGGCGCAAATTATGGCTACACCTTC. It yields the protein CASSARWGANYGYTF.

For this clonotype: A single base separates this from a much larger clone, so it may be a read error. Here the CDR3 reads CASRPGTEFFGYTF. The CDR3 DNA follows: TGTGCCAGCAGACCCGGGACAGAGTTCTTTGGCTACACCTTC. The chain has TRBV12-3 or TRBV12-4 and TRBJ1-2, with 7 bases lining up with TRBD1. The CDR3 runs to 14 residues. After removal of 6 bases from V and 7 bases from J, the junction contained 11 bases not matched to a gene.

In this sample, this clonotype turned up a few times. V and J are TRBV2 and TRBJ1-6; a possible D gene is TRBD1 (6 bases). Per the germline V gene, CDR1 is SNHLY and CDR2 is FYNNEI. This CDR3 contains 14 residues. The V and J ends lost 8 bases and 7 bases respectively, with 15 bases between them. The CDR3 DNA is TGTGCCAGCTCGTTGAATCAGGGGAATTCACCCCTCCACTTT. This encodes CASSLNQGNSPLHF.

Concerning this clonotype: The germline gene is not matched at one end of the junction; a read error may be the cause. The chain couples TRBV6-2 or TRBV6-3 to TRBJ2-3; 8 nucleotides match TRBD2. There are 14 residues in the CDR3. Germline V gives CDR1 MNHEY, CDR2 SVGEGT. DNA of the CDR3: TGTGCCAGCAGGGACACTAGCGGCACAGATACGCAGTGTTTT. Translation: CASRDTSGTDTQCF.

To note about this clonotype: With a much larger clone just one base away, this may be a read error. CDR3 bases: TGTACCAGCAGCAGAACCGGGACGGTAGGAAACACCATATATTTT. Translation gives CTSSRTGTVGNTIYF. The chain combines TRBV5-4 with TRBJ1-3, with D maybe TRBD1 (5 bases). CDR1 is SGHNT and CDR2 is YYREEE in the germline V gene (reference sequence). This CDR3 has 15 residues.

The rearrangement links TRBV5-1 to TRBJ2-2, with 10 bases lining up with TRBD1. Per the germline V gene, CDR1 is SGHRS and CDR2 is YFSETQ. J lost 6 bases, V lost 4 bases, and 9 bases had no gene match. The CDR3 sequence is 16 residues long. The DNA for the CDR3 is TGCGCCAGCAGCCTTTACCCCGGGACAGGGGCCGGGGAGCTGTTTTTT. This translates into CASSLYPGTGAGELFF.

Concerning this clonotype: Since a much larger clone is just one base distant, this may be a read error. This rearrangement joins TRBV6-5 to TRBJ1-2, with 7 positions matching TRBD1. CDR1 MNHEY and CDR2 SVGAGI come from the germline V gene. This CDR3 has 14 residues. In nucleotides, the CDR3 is TGTGGCATCATAAAACCGGGACAGCCGTATGGCTACACCTTC. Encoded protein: CGIIKPGQPYGYTF.

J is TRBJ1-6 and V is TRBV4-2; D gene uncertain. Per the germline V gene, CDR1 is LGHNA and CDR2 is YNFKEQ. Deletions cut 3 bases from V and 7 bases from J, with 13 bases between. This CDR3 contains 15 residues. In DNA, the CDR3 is TGTGCCAGCAGCCAGAAGTGGAATGGGAATTCACCCCTCCACTTT. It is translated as CASSQKWNGNSPLHF.

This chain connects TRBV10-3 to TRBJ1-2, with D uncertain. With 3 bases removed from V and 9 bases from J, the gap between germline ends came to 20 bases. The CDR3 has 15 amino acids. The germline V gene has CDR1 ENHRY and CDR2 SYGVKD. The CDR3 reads CAISDPGGDLSSYTF. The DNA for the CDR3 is TGTGCCATCAGTGACCCCGGAGGAGACCTATCTAGCTACACCTTC.

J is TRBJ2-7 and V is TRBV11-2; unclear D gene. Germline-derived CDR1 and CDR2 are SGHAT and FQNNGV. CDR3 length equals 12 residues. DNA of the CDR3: TGTACCTGCAGCTTAACTCACTACGAGCAGTACTTC. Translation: CTCSLTHYEQYF.

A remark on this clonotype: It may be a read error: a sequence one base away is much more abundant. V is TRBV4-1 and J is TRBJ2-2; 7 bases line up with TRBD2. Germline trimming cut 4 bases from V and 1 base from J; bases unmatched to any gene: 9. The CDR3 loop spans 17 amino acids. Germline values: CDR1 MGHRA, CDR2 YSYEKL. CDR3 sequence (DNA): TGCGCCAGCAGCCGATCATCGGGCGGGGGGAACACCGGGGAGCTGTTTTTT. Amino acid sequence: CASSRSSGGGNTGELFF.

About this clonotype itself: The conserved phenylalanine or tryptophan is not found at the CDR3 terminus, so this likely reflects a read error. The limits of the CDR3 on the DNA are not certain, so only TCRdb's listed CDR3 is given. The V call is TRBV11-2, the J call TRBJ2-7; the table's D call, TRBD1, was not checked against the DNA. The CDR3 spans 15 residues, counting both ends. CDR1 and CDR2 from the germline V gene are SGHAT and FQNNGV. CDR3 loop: CASSPPDRGLYEQYL.

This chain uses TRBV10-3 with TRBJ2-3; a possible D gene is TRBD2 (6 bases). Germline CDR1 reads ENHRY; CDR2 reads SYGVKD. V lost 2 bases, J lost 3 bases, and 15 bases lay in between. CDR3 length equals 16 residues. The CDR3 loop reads CAISEPTGVRTDTQYF. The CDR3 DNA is TGTGCCATCAGTGAGCCCACGGGAGTGAGGACAGATACGCAGTATTTT.

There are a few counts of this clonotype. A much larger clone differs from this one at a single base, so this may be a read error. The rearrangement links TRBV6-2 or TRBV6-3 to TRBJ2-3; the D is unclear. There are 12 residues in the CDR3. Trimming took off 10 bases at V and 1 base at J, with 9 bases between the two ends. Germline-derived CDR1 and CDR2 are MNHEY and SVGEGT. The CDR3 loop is CATSTRTDTQYF. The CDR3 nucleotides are TGTGCCACCAGCACCCGCACAGATACGCAGTATTTT.